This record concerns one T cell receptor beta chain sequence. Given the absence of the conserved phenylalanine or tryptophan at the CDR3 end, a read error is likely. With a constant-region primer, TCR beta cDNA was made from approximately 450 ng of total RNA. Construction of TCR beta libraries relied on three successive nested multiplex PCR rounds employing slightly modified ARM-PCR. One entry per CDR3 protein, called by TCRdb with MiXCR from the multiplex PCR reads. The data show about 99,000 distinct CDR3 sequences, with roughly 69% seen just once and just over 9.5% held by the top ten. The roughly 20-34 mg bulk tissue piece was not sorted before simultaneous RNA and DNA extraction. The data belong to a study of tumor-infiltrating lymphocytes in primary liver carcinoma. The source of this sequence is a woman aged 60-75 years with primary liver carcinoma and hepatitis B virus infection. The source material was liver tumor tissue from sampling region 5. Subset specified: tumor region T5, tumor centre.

CDR3 loop: CASSYLAGPYNDQFV. The CDR3 DNA follows: TGTGCCAGCAGTTATCTAGCGGGACCTTACAATGATCAGTTCGTC. The V call is TRBV6-2 or TRBV6-3, the J call TRBJ2-1, with 9 bases that match TRBD2. Germline-derived CDR1 and CDR2 are MNHEY and SVGEGT. The CDR3 loop spans 15 amino acids.